The T cell receptor beta chain described here comes from a study of shared clonotypes between healthy human individuals. Worth noting for this clone: As yet, its antigen is unknown.

Selected positively for CCR7 and CD45RO-negative, naive CD8 cells excluded terminally differentiated effector memory CD45RA+ cells. Within Nashville, Tennessee resided all donors, each a Caucasian adult. Study outcomes and limitations: Generally, estimated richness proved larger in naive subsets than it did in memory subsets.

Per the original methods: ImmunoSEQ yielded junction-only sequences lacking quality scores, so filtering differed. Profiled with immunoSEQ multiplex PCR; TCRdb holds only in-frame clones, not every one. That table is the source of V, J and clone size, and D and trimming were worked out from the DNA. Of approximately 740,000 clones listed, 80% to 95% are singletons. The V end lost 0 bases, the J end lost 4 bases, and 13 bases lay between the germline ends. This CDR3 contains 15 residues. Per the germline V gene, CDR1 is MNHNS and CDR2 is SASEGT. The TCR sequence derives from a man aged 30 to 45 in good health. The gene calls are TRBV6-1 and TRBJ2-7; D remains ambiguous. The sample taken for sequencing was naive CD8+ T cells sorted from blood. The CDR3 nucleotides are TGTGCCAGCAGTGAAGCTCCGTTCTCCAGATACGAGCAGTACTTC. Translation gives CASSEAPFSRYEQYF.